This TCR beta chain was captured by sequencing in a study of regulatory dendritic cells for organ transplantation. CD4+ or CD8+ T cells were sorted as naive CD45RA+ or memory CD45RO+. TCRdb's copy holds only in-frame clones and misses some; the assay was immunoSEQ multiplex PCR. Among about 34,000 clones listed, roughly nine tenths were seen once. This receptor was identified in a human donor in good health. Sequencing used naive CD4+ T cells from blood. Subset here: CD45RA+ naive T cells.

The CDR3: CASGRRSGASNEQFF. DNA for the CDR3: TGTGCCAGCGGTAGACGAAGCGGGGCCAGCAATGAGCAGTTCTTC. The chain is built from TRBV2 and TRBJ2-1; TRBD2 matches at 7 bases. Germline V gene lookup returns CDR1 SNHLY and CDR2 FYNNEI. The CDR3 spans 15 residues. After removal of 8 bases from V and 6 bases from J, the junction contained 13 bases not matched to a gene.